This T cell receptor (beta chain) was sequenced during a study of blood T cell repertoires in COVID-19. TCRdb's copy holds only in-frame clones and misses some; the assay was immunoSEQ multiplex PCR. This sample yields nearly 350,000 clones, of which 87% are seen a single time; approximately 0.93% belongs to the top ten. The source material was PBMCs or T cells enriched from blood (not recorded which). The receptor's source is a woman aged 25-40 years who had recovered from COVID-19.

CDR3 in amino acids: CASSLGQSSYNSPLHF. The CDR3, as DNA: TGTGCCAGCAGCTTAGGGCAAAGCTCCTATAATTCACCCCTCCACTTT. The V call is TRBV7-9, the J call TRBJ1-6; D is unresolved. Germline V gene lookup returns CDR1 SEHNR and CDR2 FQNEAQ (reference sequence). This CDR3 has 16 residues. The V gene lost 1 base and the J gene lost 0 bases, with 7 bases spanning the gap.